Listed here are 22 T cell receptor beta chains from one sample, sequenced in a study of blood T cell repertoires in COVID-19. Clones were read by immunoSEQ multiplex PCR, and TCRdb kept only the in-frame ones, dropping some. The data hold about 160,000 clones, with around 82% observed a single time. Sequencing was carried out using PBMCs or T cells enriched from blood (not recorded which). Receptors were obtained from a man between 60 and 75 years old who had recovered from COVID-19.

V is TRBV12-3 or TRBV12-4 and J is TRBJ1-5; D uncertain. V was shortened by 7 bases and J by 0 bases, with 4 bases between the two germline ends. The CDR3 length is 12 residues. In DNA, the CDR3 is TGTGCCAGCACCTATAGCAATCAGCCCCAGCATTTT. This translates into CASTYSNQPQHF.

This chain connects TRBV19 to TRBJ1-5, with TRBD1 matching 8 bases. Germline values: CDR1 LNHDA, CDR2 SQIVND (reference sequence). V dropped 3 bases and J dropped 7; count of bases not matched to a gene: 11. This CDR3 is built from 16 residues. The CDR3 DNA reads TGTGCCAGTAGTATTCGGTCTCAGGGGGCAAGACAGCCCCAGCATTTT. This codes for CASSIRSQGARQPQHF.

The chain employs TRBV28 and TRBJ1-1, with TRBD1 matching 8 bases. CDR3 length: 15 residues. V lost 6 bases and J lost 5; bases outside the gene matches: 11. From germline, CDR1 is MDHEN and CDR2 SYDVKM. The CDR3: CASSPRTGRGTEAFF. The CDR3, as DNA: TGTGCCAGCAGCCCTAGGACAGGGAGGGGTACTGAAGCTTTCTTT.

The J gene is TRBJ2-7, the V gene TRBV10-3, with TRBD1 identical over 12 bases. V lost 4 bases and J lost 4; bases outside the gene matches: 5. Germline values: CDR1 ENHRY, CDR2 SYGVKD. The CDR3 is 15 amino acids. The CDR3 DNA follows: TGTGCCATCAGTGGGGGACAGGGGGCAGATTACGAGCAGTACTTC. Translation: CAISGGQGADYEQYF.

The chain combines TRBV30 with TRBJ2-3; D gene uncertain. The CDR3 contains 13 residues. Per the germline V gene, CDR1 is GTSNPN and CDR2 is SVGIG (reference sequence). V lost 4 bases and J 0 bases, leaving 8 bases between the germline ends. As DNA, the CDR3 is TGTGCCTGGACTCTAGGTAGCACAGATACGCAGTATTTT. Translating gives CAWTLGSTDTQYF.

The chain joins TRBV13 to TRBJ2-7, with 8 bases lining up with TRBD1. The V gene's germline CDR1 is PRHDT and CDR2 FYEKMQ (reference sequence). This CDR3 has 19 amino acids. Trimming at V came to 6 bases and at J to 4 bases, leaving 23 bases not matched to a gene. DNA of the CDR3: TGTGCCAGCAGACGGACTGGGGATCTGCAGCGACAGGGGAATTACGAGCAGTACTTC. Protein: CASRRTGDLQRQGNYEQYF.

V gene TRBV27 combines with J gene TRBJ2-5; a possible D gene is TRBD1 (7 bases). CDR3 length equals 17 residues. Germline CDR1 MNHEY, CDR2 SMNVEV (reference sequence). The V end was cut by 2 bases, the J end by 5 bases, with 21 bases between. The CDR3: CASSLGQGGSTRETQYF. The CDR3 DNA reads as TGTGCCAGCAGTTTAGGGCAGGGGGGATCTACCAGGGAGACCCAGTACTTC.

This rearrangement joins TRBV19 to TRBJ1-1; 12 bases are a match to TRBD1. Germline lookup yields CDR1 LNHDA and CDR2 SQIVND (reference sequence). This CDR3 spans 17 amino acids. J was trimmed by 4 bases and V by 4 bases; bases with no gene match: 10. CDR3 coding DNA: TGTGCCAGTAGTACTTTACTTGGGACAGGGGGCCTCACTGAAGCTTTCTTT. Amino acids: CASSTLLGTGGLTEAFF.

The chain is built from TRBV13 and TRBJ1-2, with 7 bases lining up with TRBD1. The V segment lost 4 bases and the J segment 0 bases; nucleotides outside the gene matches: 5. Germline V gene lookup returns CDR1 PRHDT and CDR2 FYEKMQ (reference sequence). This CDR3 is 15 amino acids long. The chain's CDR3 is CASSSGTDSNYGYTF. As DNA, the CDR3 is TGTGCCAGCAGCTCCGGGACAGATTCTAACTATGGCTACACCTTC.

The V gene is TRBV10-3, the J gene TRBJ1-2, with TRBD1 identical over 7 bases. The germline V gene has CDR1 ENHRY and CDR2 SYGVKD. The length of the CDR3 is 15 residues. Trimming at V came to 0 bases and at J to 8 bases, leaving 9 bases not matched to a gene. CDR3 protein: CAISESTGFHGGYTF. CDR3 sequence (DNA): TGTGCCATCAGTGAGTCGACAGGGTTTCATGGGGGCTACACCTTC.

This chain joins TRBV27 and TRBJ2-5; TRBD2 matches at 12 bases. This CDR3 has 18 residues. With V trimmed by 8 bases and J by 4 bases, 17 bases remained unmatched. Germline V gene sequence: CDR1 MNHEY, CDR2 SMNVEV (reference sequence). The CDR3 spells CASRPGTSGLRGLETQYF. In DNA, the CDR3 is TGTGCCAGCCGCCCTGGGACTAGCGGGCTGCGTGGCTTAGAGACCCAGTACTTC.

The chain uses TRBV3-1 (or the pseudogene TRBV3-2) and TRBJ2-3, with 7 bases lining up with TRBD2. Per germline, CDR1 LGHDT and CDR2 YNNKEL (reference sequence). The CDR3 runs to 13 residues. J gave up 4 bases and V 6 bases, and 4 bases lay outside the gene matches. The CDR3 sequence: CASSFGLADTQYF. The CDR3 DNA reads as TGTGCCAGCAGTTTCGGACTAGCAGATACGCAGTATTTT.

The chain has TRBV7-8 and TRBJ2-2, with 12 nucleotides matching TRBD2. The CDR3 is 19 amino acids. Germline V gene sequence: CDR1 SGHVS, CDR2 FQNEAQ. With 0 bases clipped from V and 1 base from J, the junction kept 6 bases outside the gene matches. The CDR3 nucleotides read TGTGCCAGCAGCTTAGCCCTAGCGGGGGGGATTAAGAACACCGGGGAGCTGTTTTTT. This codes for CASSLALAGGIKNTGELFF.

The chain uses TRBV7-9 and TRBJ2-7, with a weak D call TRBD2 (6 bases). CDR1 SEHNR and CDR2 FQNEAQ come from the germline V gene (reference sequence). There are 16 residues in the CDR3. V shed 5 bases and J shed 4 bases, with 21 bases lying between them. The CDR3, as DNA: TGTGCCAGCAGCGGAGGGTTCCAGGGAGGAACTTACGAGCAGTACTTC. This translates into CASSGGFQGGTYEQYF. The entire variable domain, with the rest obtained from reference TRBV7-9 and TRBJ2-7, is as follows: DTGVSQNPRHKITKRGQNVTFRCDPISEHNRLYWYRQTLGQGPEFLTYFQNEAQLEKSRLLSDRFSAERPKGSFSTLEIQRTEQGDSAMYLCASSGGFQGGTYEQYFGPGTRLTVT.

The chain employs TRBV11-3 and TRBJ1-1, with D perhaps TRBD1 (5 bases). Germline V CDR1 and CDR2: SGHNT, YENEEA. There are 12 residues in the CDR3. Trimming pared 5 bases from V and 6 bases from J, leaving 10 bases between. CDR3 bases: TGTGCCAGCAGCGCGGGACCCGCTGAAGCTTTCTTT. Protein product: CASSAGPAEAFF. Looking up the rest from reference TRBV11-3 and TRBJ1-1 gives the full variable domain: EAGVVQSPRYKIIEKKQPVAFWCNPISGHNTLYWYLQNLGQGPELLIRYENEEAVDDSQLPKDRFSAERLKGVDSTLKIQPAELGDSAVYLCASSAGPAEAFFGQGTRLTVV.

The chain combines TRBV7-9 with TRBJ2-1, with D hard to call. This CDR3 is built from 11 residues. Germline V gene sequence: CDR1 SEHNR, CDR2 FQNEAQ (reference sequence). V was shortened by 6 bases and J by 7 bases, with 7 bases between the two germline ends. Written as DNA, the CDR3 is TGTGCCAGCAGTTTTACTAATGAGCAGTTCTTC. It is translated as CASSFTNEQFF. Looking up the rest from reference TRBV7-9 and TRBJ2-1 gives the full variable domain: DTGVSQNPRHKITKRGQNVTFRCDPISEHNRLYWYRQTLGQGPEFLTYFQNEAQLEKSRLLSDRFSAERPKGSFSTLEIQRTEQGDSAMYLCASSFTNEQFFGPGTRLTVL.

The rearrangement uses TRBV2 and TRBJ1-1, with TRBD1 matching over 8 bases. With 7 bases clipped from V and 9 bases from J, the junction kept 10 bases outside the gene matches. The CDR3 loop spans 13 amino acids. CDR1 and CDR2 from the germline V gene are SNHLY and FYNNEI. CDR3 DNA sequence: TGTGCCAGCACGGTAGGACAGGGCGTACAAGCTTTCTTT. Translating gives CASTVGQGVQAFF.

This clone came up once. The chain carries TRBV27 and TRBJ1-1; 8 bases are shared with TRBD1. Per germline, CDR1 MNHEY and CDR2 SMNVEV (reference sequence). Trimming cost V 6 bases and J 1 base; bases outside gene matches: 7. The CDR3 sequence is 15 residues long. The CDR3 DNA reads as TGTGCCAGCAGGTGGCGACAGGGGAAGAACACTGAAGCTTTCTTT. Its translation is CASRWRQGKNTEAFF.

The J gene is TRBJ2-7, the V gene TRBV12-5, with a tentative D call TRBD2 (6 bases). Deletions cut 1 base from V and 3 bases from J, with 10 bases between. The CDR3 is made up of 14 amino acids. Germline V gene lookup returns CDR1 LGHNT and CDR2 FRNRAP. The CDR3 reads CASGLGSGVYEQYF. The CDR3 DNA sequence: TGTGCTAGTGGTTTGGGGTCGGGAGTCTACGAGCAGTACTTC.

The table lists this clone with a count of one. The chain combines TRBV6-5 with TRBJ2-5; 11 bases line up with TRBD1. Looked up from germline, CDR1 is MNHEY and CDR2 is SVGAGI. This CDR3 is 15 amino acids long. With 7 bases clipped from V and 5 bases from J, the junction kept 9 bases outside the gene matches. This CDR3 reads CASTRTGGNQETQYF. The DNA for the CDR3 is TGTGCCAGCACAAGGACAGGGGGCAATCAGGAGACCCAGTACTTC.

The chain combines TRBV24-1 with TRBJ2-7; the match to TRBD1 covers 9 bases. J lost 4 bases, V lost 4 bases, and 10 bases had no gene match. CDR1 KGHDR and CDR2 SFDVKD come from the germline V gene. The CDR3 is 16 residues long. DNA for the CDR3: TGTGCCACCAGTGACCCCGGGACAGGGACACCATACGAGCAGTACTTC. It is translated as CATSDPGTGTPYEQYF.

The chain links TRBV5-1 to TRBJ1-1; unclear D gene. Germline V lookup: CDR1 SGHRS, CDR2 YFSETQ. The germline V and J ends were trimmed by 8 bases and 3 bases, with 14 bases remaining between them. The CDR3 contains 13 residues. CDR3 in amino acids: CASSGSADTEAFF. DNA for the CDR3: TGCGCCAGTTCCGGGTCGGCGGACACTGAAGCTTTCTTT.